A selection of T cell receptor beta chains follows, all from one sample in a study of T-cell memory formation after mild COVID-19. TCRdb analysed the 5' RACE reads with MiXCR anew, one entry per CDR3 protein. In the table there are tens of thousands of distinct CDR3 sequences, approximately 15% of which are singletons. Sequenced sample: PBMCs or a T cell subset sorted from them (not recorded which). These receptor sequences come from an adult woman who had mild COVID-19 (a few samples of this study predate the infection). Cell type and time point are not known. Each CDR3 is given with its conserved first and last residue. Size is stated for part of the rows, as once, few or many counts, or as a class when the clone is expanded.

V gene	clone size	J gene	CDR3 protein
TRBV6-5	.	TRBJ2-3	CASSRVREITDTQYF
TRBV4-1	.	TRBJ2-7	CASSQDLEQGGSEQYF
TRBV24-1	.	TRBJ2-7	CATSENDYEQYF
TRBV20-1	few	TRBJ2-1	CSARGHSYPYNEQFF
TRBV6-5	.	TRBJ1-1	CASSYSDSSVTTEAFF
TRBV27	few	TRBJ1-1	CASSFGHNTEAFF
TRBV5-1	few	TRBJ2-3	CASSPGDILAGRQTDTQYF
TRBV29-1	.	TRBJ1-2	CSVSAESHLGYTF
TRBV5-1	many	TRBJ2-1	CASSFGGGITNEQFF
TRBV24-1	.	TRBJ2-5	CATSDLRGTQYF
TRBV5-4	few	TRBJ2-5	CASSLRGWSKETQYF
TRBV29-1	.	TRBJ2-2	CSVERPGVTGELFF
TRBV7-6	few	TRBJ1-5	CASSLAPAGASHQPQHF
TRBV15	few	TRBJ1-6	CATSRERNNSPLHF
TRBV7-9	few	TRBJ2-1	CASSLIRQGNHNEQFF
TRBV4-1	.	TRBJ2-1	CASSSGTSNNEQFF
TRBV7-8	.	TRBJ2-7	CASSLARVSSYEQYF
TRBV7-3	few	TRBJ2-3	CASSFEQTQYF
TRBV4-1	.	TRBJ1-6	CASSLQITTYNSPLHF
TRBV4-3	few	TRBJ1-2	CASSQDKTAPYGYTF
TRBV13	few	TRBJ2-1	CASSSPGQGASEQFF
TRBV2	few	TRBJ2-3	CASSDRLAWSDTQYF
TRBV6-6	few	TRBJ1-1	CASSYVELDTEAFF
TRBV29-1	.	TRBJ2-7	CSVVVTGSYEQYF
TRBV4-2	.	TRBJ1-4	CASSQDLGEKLFF
TRBV7-9	.	TRBJ2-5	CASSRRDRGPLQETQYF
TRBV19	medium-sized	TRBJ2-2	CASSPGTFLLGELFF
TRBV7-9	few	TRBJ2-3	CASSFPLGDTQYF
TRBV29-1	.	TRBJ2-7	CSVEGGGTYEQYF
TRBV29-1	few	TRBJ2-1	CSVEEATYNEQFF
TRBV7-9	.	TRBJ2-4	CASSWIKNGFENIQYF
TRBV15	.	TRBJ2-1	CATSRASGSHNEQFF
TRBV4-2	few	TRBJ2-6	CASSGGSGANVLTF
TRBV12-3/TRBV12-4	few	TRBJ2-5	CASGSGIRQTQYF
TRBV6-2/TRBV6-3	few	TRBJ2-7	CASSLWAGDLYEQYF
TRBV20-1	few	TRBJ1-1	CSARHQPNTEAFF
TRBV2	few	TRBJ2-7	CASSPGTGSSYEQYF
TRBV7-8	.	TRBJ2-1	CASSLESGSFNEQFF
TRBV6-1	large	TRBJ2-7	CASSEAPPPLGYEQYF
TRBV7-6	.	TRBJ2-7	CASSSDDGYEQYF
TRBV12-3/TRBV12-4	.	TRBJ2-7	CASSLGGGSEPSYEQYF
TRBV30	few	TRBJ2-5	CAWSFSGETQYF
TRBV7-8	few	TRBJ2-7	CASSSRPGQGARGEQYF
TRBV5-1	few	TRBJ2-3	CASSLLGLRTDTQYF
TRBV15	.	TRBJ2-7	CATSRDGEFTDEQYF
TRBV9	once	TRBJ2-3	CASSVGDRVTDTQYF
TRBV21-1	.	TRBJ1-5	CASSKSQKAWYSNQPQHF
TRBV7-9	.	TRBJ2-7	CASSHPGNEQYF
TRBV7-3	few	TRBJ2-5	CASSLNPLRGKETQYF
TRBV7-3	.	TRBJ2-1	CASSLIGLAGSSYNEQFF
TRBV12-3/TRBV12-4	few	TRBJ2-5	CATWTENQETQYF
TRBV5-4	few	TRBJ1-5	CASSRGSNQPQHF
TRBV12-3/TRBV12-4	.	TRBJ2-7	CASGWGLAGRISYEQYF
TRBV21-1	.	TRBJ1-1	CASSKGGTEAFF
TRBV24-1	few	TRBJ1-1	CATSESLDTEAFF
TRBV5-6	.	TRBJ2-5	CASSLGQNQETQYF
TRBV2	few	TRBJ2-7	CASSGGAGGGHEQYF
TRBV12-3/TRBV12-4	.	TRBJ1-6	CASSPGTVYSPLHF
TRBV15	few	TRBJ2-5	CATSSPGGVNQETQYF
TRBV14	few	TRBJ2-1	CASSQGLAGGYNEQFF